This T cell receptor (beta chain) originates from a study of pediatric ulcerative colitis. This clone showed up just a few times. Its antigen is unknown. Findings and caveats of the study: Compared with controls, ulcerative colitis showed greater blood-rectum clone sharing. A couple of patients' blood samples yielded substantially fewer templates. All ulcerative colitis patients, but no controls, carried two rectal clonotypes.

Each sample received Survey-level depth of up to 500,000 reads. Sequencing was performed with immunoSEQ multiplex PCR; in TCRdb, only in-frame clones are kept and a portion is missing. The data show roughly 49,000 clones, about 78% seen once. Rectal tissue came from one to two pinch biopsies taken at colonoscopy. Per germline, CDR1 LNHDA and CDR2 SQIVND (reference sequence). The CDR3 covers 14 residues. V was clipped by 5 bases and J by 7 bases, with 15 bases between them. The chain links TRBV19 to TRBJ1-5, with a tentative D call TRBD1 (6 bases). The clonotype was recovered from a girl between 5 and 17 years old with moderate ulcerative colitis. Source material: gut tissue. The CDR3: CASSDTGYGQPQHF. The CDR3 DNA sequence: TGTGCCAGTAGTGATACAGGGTATGGCCAGCCCCAGCATTTT.